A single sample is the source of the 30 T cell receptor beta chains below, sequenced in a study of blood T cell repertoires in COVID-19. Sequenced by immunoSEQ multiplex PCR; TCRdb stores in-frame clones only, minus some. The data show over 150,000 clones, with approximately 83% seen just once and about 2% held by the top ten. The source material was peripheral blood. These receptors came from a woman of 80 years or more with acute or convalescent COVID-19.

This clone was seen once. The CDR3 sequence: CASREDRGRNYGYTF. The CDR3 DNA is TGTGCCAGCAGGGAGGACAGGGGACGAAACTATGGCTACACCTTC. This sequence joins TRBV27 and TRBJ1-2; 9 nucleotides agree with TRBD1. This CDR3 is built from 15 residues. V lost 6 bases and J lost 2; bases outside the gene matches: 7. Germline V lookup: CDR1 MNHEY, CDR2 SMNVEV (reference sequence).

The CDR3 region has the DNA TGTGCCACCAGTGATCAACTAGCCGGGGCGGATGAGCAGTTCTTC. The encoded protein is CATSDQLAGADEQFF. The rearrangement links TRBV24-1 to TRBJ2-1; tentatively, D is TRBD2 (6 bases). From germline, CDR1 is KGHDR and CDR2 SFDVKD. The CDR3 loop spans 15 amino acids. V lost 3 bases and J lost 8, with 16 bases in between.

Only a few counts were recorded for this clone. CDR3 DNA sequence: TGTGCCAGTATCCCAGGGACAGGGGTATTTTTCTATGGCTACACCTTC. It codes for CASIPGTGVFFYGYTF. This chain connects TRBV19 to TRBJ1-2; TRBD1 matches at 10 bases. The CDR3 runs 16 residues. With 7 bases clipped from V and 4 bases from J, the junction kept 12 bases outside the gene matches. Germline CDR1 reads LNHDA; CDR2 reads SQIVND (reference sequence).

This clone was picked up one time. CDR3 DNA: TGTGCCAGCAGTGTTACAAAACCGAGCACAGATACGCAGTATTTT. As protein: CASSVTKPSTDTQYF. V is TRBV2 and J is TRBJ2-3; D call uncertain. This CDR3 is built from 15 residues. Germline V gene lookup returns CDR1 SNHLY and CDR2 FYNNEI. The V end lost 4 bases, the J end lost 0 bases, and 11 bases lay between the germline ends. The full variable domain, in which reference TRBV2 and TRBJ2-3 provide the parts outside the CDR3, is EPEVTQTPSHQVTQMGQEVILRCVPISNHLYFYWYRQILGQKVEFLVSFYNNEISEKSEIFDDQFSVERPDGSNFTLKIRSTKLEDSAMYFCASSVTKPSTDTQYFGPGTRLTVL.

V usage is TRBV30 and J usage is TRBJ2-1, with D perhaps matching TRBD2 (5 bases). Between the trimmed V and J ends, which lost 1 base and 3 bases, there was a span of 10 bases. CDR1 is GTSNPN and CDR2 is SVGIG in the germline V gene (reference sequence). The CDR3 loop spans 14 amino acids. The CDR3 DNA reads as TGTGCCTGGAGTGCATCACTAGACTACAATGAGCAGTTCTTC. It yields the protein CAWSASLDYNEQFF.

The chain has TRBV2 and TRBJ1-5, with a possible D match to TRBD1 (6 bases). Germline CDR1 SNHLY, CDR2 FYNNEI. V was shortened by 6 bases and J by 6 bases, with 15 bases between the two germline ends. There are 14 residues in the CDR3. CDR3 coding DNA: TGTGCCAGCAGGAACAGGGACGGGCTTCAGCCCCAGCATTTT. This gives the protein CASRNRDGLQPQHF.

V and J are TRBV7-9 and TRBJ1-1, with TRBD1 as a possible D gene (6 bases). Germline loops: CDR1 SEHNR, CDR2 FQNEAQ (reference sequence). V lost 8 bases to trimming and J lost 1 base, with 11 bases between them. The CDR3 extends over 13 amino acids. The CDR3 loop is CASGIGGNTEAFF. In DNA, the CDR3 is TGTGCCAGCGGAATAGGGGGGAACACTGAAGCTTTCTTT.

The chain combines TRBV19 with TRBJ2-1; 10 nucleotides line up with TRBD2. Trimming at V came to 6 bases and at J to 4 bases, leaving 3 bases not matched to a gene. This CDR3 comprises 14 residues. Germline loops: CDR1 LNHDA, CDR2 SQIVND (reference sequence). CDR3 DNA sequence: TGTGCCAGTAGATTAGCGGGAGGTTACAATGAGCAGTTCTTC. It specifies CASRLAGGYNEQFF. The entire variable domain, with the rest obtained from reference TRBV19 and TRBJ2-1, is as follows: DGGITQSPKYLFRKEGQNVTLSCEQNLNHDAMYWYRQDPGQGLRLIYYSQIVNDFQKGDIAEGYSVSREKKESFPLTVTSAQKNPTAFYLCASRLAGGYNEQFFGPGTRLTVL.

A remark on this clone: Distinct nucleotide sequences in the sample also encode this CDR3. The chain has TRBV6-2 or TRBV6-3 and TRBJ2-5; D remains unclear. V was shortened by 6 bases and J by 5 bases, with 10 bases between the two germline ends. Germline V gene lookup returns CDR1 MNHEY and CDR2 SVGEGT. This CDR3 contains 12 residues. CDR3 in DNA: TGTGCCAGCAGCCCCCGGCGGGAGACCCAGTACTTC. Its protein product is CASSPRRETQYF.

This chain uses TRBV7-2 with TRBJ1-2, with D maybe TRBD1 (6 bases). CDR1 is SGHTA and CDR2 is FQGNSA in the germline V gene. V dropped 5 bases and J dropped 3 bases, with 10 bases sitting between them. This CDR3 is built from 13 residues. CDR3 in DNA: TGTGCCAGCAGCACGGACAGTCACTATGGCTACACCTTC. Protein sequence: CASSTDSHYGYTF.

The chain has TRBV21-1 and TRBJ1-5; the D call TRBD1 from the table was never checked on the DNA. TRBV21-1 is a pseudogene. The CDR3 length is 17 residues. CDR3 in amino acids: CASSCERMDRVDQPQHF. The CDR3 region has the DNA TGTGCCAGCAGCTGCGAGAGAATGGACAGGGTGGATCAGCCCCAGCATTTT.

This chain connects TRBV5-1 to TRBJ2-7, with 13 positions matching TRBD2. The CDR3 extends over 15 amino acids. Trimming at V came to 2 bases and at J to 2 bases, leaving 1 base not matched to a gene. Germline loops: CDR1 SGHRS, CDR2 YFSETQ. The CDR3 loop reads CASSFGLAGAYEQYF. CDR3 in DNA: TGCGCCAGCAGCTTCGGACTAGCGGGAGCCTACGAGCAGTACTTC.

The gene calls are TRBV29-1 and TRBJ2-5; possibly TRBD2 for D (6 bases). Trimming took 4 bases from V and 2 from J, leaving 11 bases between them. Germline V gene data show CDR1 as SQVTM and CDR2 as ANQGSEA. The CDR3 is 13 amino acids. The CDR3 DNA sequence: TGCAGCGTTGTCGGGGGACGGCAAGAGACCCAGTACTTC. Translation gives CSVVGGRQETQYF.

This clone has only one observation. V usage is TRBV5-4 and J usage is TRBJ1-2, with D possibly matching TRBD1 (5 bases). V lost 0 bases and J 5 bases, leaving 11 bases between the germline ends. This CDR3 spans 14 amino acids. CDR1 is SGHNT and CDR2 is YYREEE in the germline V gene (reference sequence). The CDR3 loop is CASSLVGEAYGYTF. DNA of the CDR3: TGTGCCAGCAGCTTGGTAGGGGAAGCTTATGGCTACACCTTC.

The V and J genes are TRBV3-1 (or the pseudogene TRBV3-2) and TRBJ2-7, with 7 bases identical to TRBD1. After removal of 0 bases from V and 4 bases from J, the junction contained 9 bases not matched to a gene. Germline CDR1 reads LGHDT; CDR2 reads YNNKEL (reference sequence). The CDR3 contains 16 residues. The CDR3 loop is CASSQDLVTGRYEQYF. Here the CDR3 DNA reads TGTGCCAGCAGCCAAGATTTAGTGACAGGGCGATACGAGCAGTACTTC.

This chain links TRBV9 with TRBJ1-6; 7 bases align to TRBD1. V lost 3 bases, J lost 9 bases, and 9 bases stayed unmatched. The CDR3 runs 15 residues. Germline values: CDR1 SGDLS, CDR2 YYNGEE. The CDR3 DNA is TGTGCCAGCAGCGCGTGGGGGACAGAGTCTTCACCCCTCCACTTT. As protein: CASSAWGTESSPLHF.

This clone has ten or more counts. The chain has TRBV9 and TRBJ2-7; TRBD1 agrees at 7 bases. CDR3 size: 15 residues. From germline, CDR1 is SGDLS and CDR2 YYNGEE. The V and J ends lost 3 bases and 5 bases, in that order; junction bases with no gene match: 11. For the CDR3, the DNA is TGTGCCAGCAGCGCGCGACAGGGTGGGAATGACGAGCAGTACTTC. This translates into CASSARQGGNDEQYF.

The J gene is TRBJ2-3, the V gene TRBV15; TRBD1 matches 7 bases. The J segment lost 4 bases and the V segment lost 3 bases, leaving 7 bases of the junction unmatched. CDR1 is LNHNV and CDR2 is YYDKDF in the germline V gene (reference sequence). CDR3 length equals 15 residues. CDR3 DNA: TGTGCCACCAGCAGGAGCTCTACAGGGGCAGATACGCAGTATTTT. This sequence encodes CATSRSSTGADTQYF. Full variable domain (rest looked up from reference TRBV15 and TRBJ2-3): DAMVIQNPRYQVTQFGKPVTLSCSQTLNHNVMYWYQQKSSQAPKLLFHYYDKDFNNEADTPDNFQSRRPNTSFCFLDIRSPGLGDTAMYLCATSRSSTGADTQYFGPGTRLTVL.

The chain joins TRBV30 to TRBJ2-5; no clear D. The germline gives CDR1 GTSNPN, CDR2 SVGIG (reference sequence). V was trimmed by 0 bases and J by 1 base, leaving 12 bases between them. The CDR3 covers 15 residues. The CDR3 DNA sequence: TGTGCCTGGAGTGTAAAGGTGGCGGCCCAAGAGACCCAGTACTTC. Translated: CAWSVKVAAQETQYF.

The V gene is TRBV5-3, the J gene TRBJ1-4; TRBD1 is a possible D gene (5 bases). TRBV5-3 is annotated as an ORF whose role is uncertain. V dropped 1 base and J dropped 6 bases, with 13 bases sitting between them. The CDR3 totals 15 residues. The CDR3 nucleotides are TGTGCCAGAAGCTTGAGGGGCAGTAAAGATGAAAAACTGTTTTTT. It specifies CARSLRGSKDEKLFF.

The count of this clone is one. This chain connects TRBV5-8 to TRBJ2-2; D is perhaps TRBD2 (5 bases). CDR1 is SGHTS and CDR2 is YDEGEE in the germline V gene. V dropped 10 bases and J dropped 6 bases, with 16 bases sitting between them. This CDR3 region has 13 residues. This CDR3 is CADRTGGAGELFF. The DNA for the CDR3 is TGTGCCGACCGTACTGGAGGTGCCGGGGAGCTGTTTTTT.

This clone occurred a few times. The chain's CDR3 is CASSPSGADQPQHF. CDR3 DNA sequence: TGTGCCAGCAGCCCTTCGGGTGCGGATCAGCCCCAGCATTTT. The chain is built from TRBV11-2 and TRBJ1-5; no clear D gene. This CDR3 comprises 14 residues. The V end was cut by 5 bases, the J end by 5 bases, with 13 bases between. The germline gives CDR1 SGHAT, CDR2 FQNNGV.

The CDR3 spells CASSIDRRAGEQFF. The CDR3 nucleotides read TGTGCCAGTAGTATAGATCGGAGAGCAGGGGAGCAGTTCTTC. The rearrangement uses TRBV19 and TRBJ2-1; perhaps TRBD1 as D (5 bases). CDR1 and CDR2 from the germline V gene are LNHDA and SQIVND (reference sequence). V was cut by 0 bases and J by 10 bases, with 13 bases left in between. The CDR3 is 14 residues long.

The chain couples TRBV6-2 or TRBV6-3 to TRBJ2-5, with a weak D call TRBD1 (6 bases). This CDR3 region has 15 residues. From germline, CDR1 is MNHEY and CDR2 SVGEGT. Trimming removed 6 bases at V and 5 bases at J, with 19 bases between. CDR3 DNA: TGTGCCAGCAGCCCCAGGGGTGCGCGGTCGGAGACCCAGTACTTC. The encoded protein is CASSPRGARSETQYF.

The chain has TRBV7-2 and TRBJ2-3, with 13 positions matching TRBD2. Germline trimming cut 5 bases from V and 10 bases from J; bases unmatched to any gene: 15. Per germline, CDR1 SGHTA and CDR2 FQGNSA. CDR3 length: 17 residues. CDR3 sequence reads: CASSEILRGLAGPSQYF. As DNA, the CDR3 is TGTGCCAGCAGCGAAATCCTCCGGGGACTAGCGGGACCCTCGCAGTATTTT.

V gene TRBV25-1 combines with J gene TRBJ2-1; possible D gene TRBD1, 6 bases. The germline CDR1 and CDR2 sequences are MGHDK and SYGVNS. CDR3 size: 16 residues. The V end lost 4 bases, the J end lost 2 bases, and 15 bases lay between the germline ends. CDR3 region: CASSAGQRTTYNEQFF. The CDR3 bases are TGTGCCAGCAGTGCCGGACAGCGAACCACCTACAATGAGCAGTTCTTC.

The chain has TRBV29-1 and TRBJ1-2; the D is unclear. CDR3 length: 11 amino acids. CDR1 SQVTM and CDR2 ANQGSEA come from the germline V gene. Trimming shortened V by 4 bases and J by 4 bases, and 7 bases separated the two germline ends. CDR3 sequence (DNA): TGCAGCGTTGGAGGCGGCTATGGCTACACCTTC. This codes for CSVGGGYGYTF.

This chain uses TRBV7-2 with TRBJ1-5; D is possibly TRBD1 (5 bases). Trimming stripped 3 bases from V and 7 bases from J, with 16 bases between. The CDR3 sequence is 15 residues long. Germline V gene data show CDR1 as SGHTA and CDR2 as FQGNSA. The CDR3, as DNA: TGTGCCAGCAGCTTTGGACATTCAGCGGGACAGCCCCAGCATTTT. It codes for CASSFGHSAGQPQHF.

CDR3 DNA: TGTGCCAGCAGTTTAACACAGGGGTTGGGGAACACTGAAGCTTTCTTT. It codes for CASSLTQGLGNTEAFF. This rearrangement joins TRBV28 to TRBJ1-1; TRBD1 aligns across 7 bases. With 2 bases clipped from V and 1 base from J, the junction kept 7 bases outside the gene matches. The germline gives CDR1 MDHEN, CDR2 SYDVKM. The CDR3 runs 16 residues.

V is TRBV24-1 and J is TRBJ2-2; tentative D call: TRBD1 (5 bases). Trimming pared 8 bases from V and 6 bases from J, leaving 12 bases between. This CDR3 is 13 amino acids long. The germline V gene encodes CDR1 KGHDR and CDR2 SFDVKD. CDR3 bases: TGTGCCACCACGACAGCAGGCCCCGGGGAGCTGTTTTTT. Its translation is CATTTAGPGELFF.